The rows below give T cell receptor beta chains drawn from one sample of a study of cytomegalovirus exposure and HLA in healthy donors. TCRdb's table, derived via immunoSEQ multiplex PCR, lists solely in-frame clones and lacks some. The sample lists 120,000 or so clones; over 60% were seen once. The material sequenced was PBMCs. Receptors were obtained from a man aged 25 to 40 in good health and CMV-seronegative. Both conserved end residues are part of each CDR3. Fields, in order: CDR3 DNA, CDR3 protein, V gene, clone size, J gene, D gene. D genes are given only for firm matches. The size of a clone is reported for some rows only, either as once, few or many, or as a class for expanded clones.

cdr3_nt: TGCGCCAGCAGCCAAGATGGCTTTCAGCCCCAGCATTTT
cdr3_aa: CASSQDGFQPQHF
v_call: TRBV4-3
clone_size: -
j_call: TRBJ1-5
d_call: -

cdr3_nt: TGTGCCAGCAGCTTAGAAGGGACAGGGAACACTGAAGCTTTCTTT
cdr3_aa: CASSLEGTGNTEAFF
v_call: TRBV7-3
clone_size: -
j_call: TRBJ1-1
d_call: TRBD1

cdr3_nt: TGTGCCAGCAGCCAGAGGGACAGTTTAATGGATGGCTACACCTTC
cdr3_aa: CASSQRDSLMDGYTF
v_call: TRBV6-5
clone_size: -
j_call: TRBJ1-2
d_call: TRBD1

cdr3_nt: TGTGCCAGCAGCTTAGCGCTCGGACAGCCTAATGAAAAACTGTTTTTT
cdr3_aa: CASSLALGQPNEKLFF
v_call: TRBV7-9
clone_size: -
j_call: TRBJ1-4
d_call: -

cdr3_nt: TGCGCCAGCAGCTTGGCCGGGGAACCGGCCGTTAATACGCAGTATTTT
cdr3_aa: CASSLAGEPAVNTQYF
v_call: TRBV5-1
clone_size: -
j_call: TRBJ2-3
d_call: -

cdr3_nt: TGTGCCAGCAGTGGCTTATCGGGAGGGCCCCAAGAGACCCAGTACTTC
cdr3_aa: CASSGLSGGPQETQYF
v_call: TRBV6-1
clone_size: -
j_call: TRBJ2-5
d_call: TRBD2

cdr3_nt: TGTGCCAGCAGCACCGGGACTAGCGGGTACACCGGGGAGCTGTTTTTT
cdr3_aa: CASSTGTSGYTGELFF
v_call: TRBV21-1
clone_size: -
j_call: TRBJ2-2
d_call: -

cdr3_nt: TGTGCCAGCAGTTACGCCGTCGGGACAGGGATGCTCGAGCAGTACTTC
cdr3_aa: CASSYAVGTGMLEQYF
v_call: TRBV6-5
clone_size: -
j_call: TRBJ2-7
d_call: TRBD1

cdr3_nt: TGTGCCAGCAGCCAAGAGGCGAGGGGGTACGAGCAGTACTTC
cdr3_aa: CASSQEARGYEQYF
v_call: TRBV4-2
clone_size: -
j_call: TRBJ2-7
d_call: -

cdr3_nt: TGTGCCAGCAGCGAGGGTGGGACAGGGTATTCACCCCTCCACTTT
cdr3_aa: CASSEGGTGYSPLHF
v_call: TRBV9
clone_size: -
j_call: TRBJ1-6
d_call: TRBD1

cdr3_nt: TGTGCCAGCAGTTTAGGCGGAGTGAACACTGAAGCTTTCTTT
cdr3_aa: CASSLGGVNTEAFF
v_call: TRBV28
clone_size: -
j_call: TRBJ1-1
d_call: -

cdr3_nt: TGTGCCAGCAGCAAAGGCAGGGGGCGCAAGGCTAATGAAAAACTGTTTTTT
cdr3_aa: CASSKGRGRKANEKLFF
v_call: TRBV21-1
clone_size: once
j_call: TRBJ1-4
d_call: -

cdr3_nt: TGTGCCAGCAGCTTTTCCGGCGGTTTCGGGAAAGCGGGCACAGATACGCAGTATTTT
cdr3_aa: CASSFSGGFGKAGTDTQYF
v_call: TRBV5-4
clone_size: once
j_call: TRBJ2-3
d_call: -

cdr3_nt: TGTGCCAGCAGCCCATCAGCGGGAAGCAATCAGCCCCAGCATTTT
cdr3_aa: CASSPSAGSNQPQHF
v_call: TRBV7-9
clone_size: -
j_call: TRBJ1-5
d_call: -